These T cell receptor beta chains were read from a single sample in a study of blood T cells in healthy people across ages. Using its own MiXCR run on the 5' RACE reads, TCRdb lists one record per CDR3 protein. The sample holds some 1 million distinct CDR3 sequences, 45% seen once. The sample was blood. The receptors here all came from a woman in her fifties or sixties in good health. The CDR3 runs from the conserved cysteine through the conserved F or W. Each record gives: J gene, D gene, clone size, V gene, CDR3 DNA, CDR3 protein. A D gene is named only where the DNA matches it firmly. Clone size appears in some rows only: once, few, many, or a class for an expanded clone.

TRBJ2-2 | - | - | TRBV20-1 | TGCAGTGCTAGGCGTCAGCGCGTAGGGGAGCTGTTTTTT | CSARRQRVGELFF
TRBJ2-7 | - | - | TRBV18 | TGTGCCAGCTCACCGTCTGGGGGGACAGACTACGAGCAGTACTTC | CASSPSGGTDYEQYF
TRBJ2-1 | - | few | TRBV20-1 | TGCAGTGCAACCTCCGGTCAGGGAGCCAATGAGCAGTTCTTC | CSATSGQGANEQFF
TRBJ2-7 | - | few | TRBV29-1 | TGCAGCGTTGAAGAGACGGCAGGGAATTCCTACGAGCAGTACTTC | CSVEETAGNSYEQYF
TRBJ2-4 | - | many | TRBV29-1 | TGCAGCGCCAAGGGGGAAGAGGTCAAAAACATTCAGTACTTC | CSAKGEEVKNIQYF
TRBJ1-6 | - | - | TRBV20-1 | TGCAGTGGAGAAGACGGGACGCTAAATTCACCCCTCCACTTT | CSGEDGTLNSPLHF
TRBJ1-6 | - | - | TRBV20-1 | TGCAGTGCTAGAAGGTCGGACGCGAGCAATTCGCCCCTCCACTTT | CSARRSDASNSPLHF
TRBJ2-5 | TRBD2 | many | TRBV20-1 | TGCAGTGCGACGACTAGCGTGAAAAGCCAAGAGACCCAGTACTTC | CSATTSVKSQETQYF
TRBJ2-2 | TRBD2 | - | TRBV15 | TGTGCCACCAGCAGAGATCCAGAGGGACTACTCGGGGAGCTGTTTTTT | CATSRDPEGLLGELFF
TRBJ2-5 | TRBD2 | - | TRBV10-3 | TGTGCCATCAGGGGGGGGGAGACCCAGTACTTC | CAIRGGETQYF
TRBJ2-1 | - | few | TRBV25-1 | TGTGCCAGCAGTAACAGCGGCAGGAATGAGCAGTTCTTC | CASSNSGRNEQFF
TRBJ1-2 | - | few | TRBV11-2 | TGTGCCAGCAGCCCAACGACAGAATACTATGGCTACACCTTC | CASSPTTEYYGYTF
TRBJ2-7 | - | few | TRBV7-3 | TGTGCCAGCAGCTTCGAGCCCCGGGACGAGCAGTACTTC | CASSFEPRDEQYF
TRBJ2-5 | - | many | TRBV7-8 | TGTGCCAGCAGCTTAGCTCGGGGGACCCAGTACTTC | CASSLARGTQYF
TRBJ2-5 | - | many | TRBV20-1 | TGCAGTGCCCGGAGTATAGAAGAGACCCAGTACTTC | CSARSIEETQYF
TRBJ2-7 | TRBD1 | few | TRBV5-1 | TGCGCCAGCAGCCACGACAGGGCCCCGAACAATGAGCAGTACTTC | CASSHDRAPNNEQYF
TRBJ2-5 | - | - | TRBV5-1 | TGCGCCAGCAGCTTGGGCGGAGGGTCTTGGGAGACCCAGTACTTC | CASSLGGGSWETQYF
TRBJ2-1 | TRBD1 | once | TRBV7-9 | TGTGCCAGCAGCTTAGCCTCAGGGGGCAAATTTGGGAATGAGCAGTTCTTC | CASSLASGGKFGNEQFF
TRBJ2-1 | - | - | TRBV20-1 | TGCAGTGCTAGGCCAGGGGTGAATGAGCAGTTCTTC | CSARPGVNEQFF
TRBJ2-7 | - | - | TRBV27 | TGTGCCAGCAGCCTCACCGTAGGGAATCTCTACGAGCAGTACTTC | CASSLTVGNLYEQYF
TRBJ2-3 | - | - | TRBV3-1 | TGTGCCAGCAGCCAAGACTATAGCACAGATACGCAGTATTTT | CASSQDYSTDTQYF
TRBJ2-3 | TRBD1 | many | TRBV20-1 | TGCAGTGCTATCCGACAGGGTGATTTGGATACGCAGTATTTT | CSAIRQGDLDTQYF
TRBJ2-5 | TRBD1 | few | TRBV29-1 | TGCAGCGTCGATGACAGGGGTCAACAAGAGACCCAGTACTTC | CSVDDRGQQETQYF
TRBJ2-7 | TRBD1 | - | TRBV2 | TGTGCCAGCAATAACCCGGGACAGGGGGGGGACGAGCAGTACTTC | CASNNPGQGGDEQYF
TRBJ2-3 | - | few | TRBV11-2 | TGTGCCAGCAGCTTAGATGTTCGCGTAGATACGCAGTATTTT | CASSLDVRVDTQYF
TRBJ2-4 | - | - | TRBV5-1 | TGCGCCAGCAGCTTGAGGACAGTGGTAGACATTCAGTACTTC | CASSLRTVVDIQYF
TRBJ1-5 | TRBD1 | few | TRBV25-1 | TGTGCCAGCAAGGCAGGGGGGAGGTTAAAGCATTTT | CASKAGGRLKHF
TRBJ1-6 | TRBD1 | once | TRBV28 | TGTACCAGCCGAACAGGACAGGGGAGAGGTTCACCCCTCCACTTT | CTSRTGQGRGSPLHF
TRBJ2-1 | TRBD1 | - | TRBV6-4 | TGTGCCAGCTGTGACTCTGGGACAGAACCCTACAATGAGCAGTTCTTC | CASCDSGTEPYNEQFF
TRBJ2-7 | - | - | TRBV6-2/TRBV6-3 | TGTGTCAGCAGTAAATGGCTAGGATACAATGAGCAGTACTTC | CVSSKWLGYNEQYF
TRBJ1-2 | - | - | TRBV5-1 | TGCGCCAGCAGCTTGGGCAGACAAACCTATGGCTACACCTTC | CASSLGRQTYGYTF
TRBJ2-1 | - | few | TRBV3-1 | TGTGCCAGCAGCCAACGGACAGATAAGAATGAGCAGTTCTTC | CASSQRTDKNEQFF
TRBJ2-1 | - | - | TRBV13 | TGTGCCAGCAGCTTAGCCGTAGGTAATGAGCAGTTCTTC | CASSLAVGNEQFF
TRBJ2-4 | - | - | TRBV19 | TGTGCCAGTAGGATGACAGAGAAACTAGCCAAAAACATTCAGTACTTC | CASRMTEKLAKNIQYF
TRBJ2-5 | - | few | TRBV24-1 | TGTGCCACCAGTGATGTGCCAAGTGGCGAAGAGACCCAGTACTTC | CATSDVPSGEETQYF